This T cell receptor beta chain was found in a study of T-cell reconstitution after alpha-beta-depleted transplantation in children (dated by TCRdb to 2016 to 2017). General notes on the study: Using TCR repertoire profiling, the study followed T-cell immune reconstitution in a quantitative way in children after TCRalphabeta/CD19-depleted allogeneic hematopoietic cell transplantation.

This clonotype was seen a handful of times. The clone's antigen remains unknown. No qualities accompany the bases; no much larger clone lies one base away. The meaning of the sample's treatment or condition label: allogeneic hematopoietic cell transplantation with graft depleted of TCRalphabeta T cells and CD19 B cells. Transplant recipients were children who received TCRalphabeta/CD19-depleted allogeneic hematopoietic cell grafts. CDR1 and CDR2 are drawn from the germline V gene: SGHDT, YYEEEE. Cut back by 0 bases and 0 bases, the V and J ends lie 10 bases apart. The CDR3 runs 15 residues from the cysteine to the phenylalanine. The entry retains the CDR3 DNA only, 45 bases that are in frame from base 1. General conclusions and limits of the study: The high TCRbeta diversity at day 60 in some patients was ascribed to recipient T cells and intrathymic progenitors that had survived conditioning. Over the following months the frequencies of hyperexpanded clones went down, and after one year T-cell counts and TCRbeta diversity were mostly credited to newly produced T cells. Apparently early alphabetaT-cell count recovery about two months after transplant reportedly relied on only several hundred rapidly expanded clones derived from non-depleted graft cells.

Library prep was done by PCR. Instrument used: Illumina HiSeq 2500. TCR libraries were prepared with molecular barcoding, using unique molecular identifiers to normalize TCRbeta repertoire quantification. TCRdb reran the public reads through fastp at Q25 and MiXCR, keeping productive beta chains. CDR3 protein sequences are deduplicated, and each keeps its most common genes and DNA. This sample holds about 610,000 distinct CDR3 sequences; over 25% were observed only once. The ten largest make up 35% to 40% of the sample. The chain employs TRBV5-6 and TRBJ2-7; the D segment cannot be called with confidence. Sequenced material: PBMCs, taken before TCRalphabeta/CD19-depleted stem cell transplant. The clonotype originates from a boy under two years old with Wiskott-Aldrich syndrome, due to receive a stem cell transplant. At the DNA level, the sequence is TGTGCCAGCAGCTTGGTCGGAGCTTCCTCCTACGAGCAGTACTTC. It codes for CASSLVGASSYEQYF. Beyond the CDR3, the reference TRBV5-6 and TRBJ2-7 genes provide the residues; the full variable domain reads: DAGVTQSPTHLIKTRGQQVTLRCSPKSGHDTVSWYQQALGQGPQFIFQYYEEEERQRGNFPDRFSGHQFPNYSSELNVNALLLGDSALYLCASSLVGASSYEQYFGPGTRLTVT.